This T cell receptor beta chain was identified during a study of blood T cell repertoires in COVID-19. Study-wide context: COVID-19 samples, acute and convalescent, were from the United States, Italy and Spain. PBMCs, B-cell-depleted T cells, or T cells were the source of the cDNA or gDNA that made up the material.

In germline, CDR1 is SGHRS, CDR2 YFSETQ. The V end lost 0 bases, the J end lost 5 bases, and 8 bases lay between the germline ends. The CDR3 is 13 residues long. As processed by the authors: Amplification with reference gene primers provided the estimates of nucleated cell counts. Profiling relied on immunoSEQ multiplex PCR, and the TCRdb table lists in-frame clones only, not all of them. Clone size and V and J calls were adopted from that table, with D and trimming inferred from the DNA. The profile shows about 120,000 clones, approximately 85% of them singletons. This TCR came from a woman aged 55-69 years with acute or convalescent COVID-19. The sequencing sample was made of peripheral blood. V is TRBV5-1 and J is TRBJ1-2; D not resolved. The CDR3 DNA reads TGCGCCAGCAGCTTGGGACAACAGTATGGCTACACCTTC. It encodes CASSLGQQYGYTF. Looking up the rest from reference TRBV5-1 and TRBJ1-2 gives the full variable domain: KAGVTQTPRYLIKTRGQQVTLSCSPISGHRSVSWYQQTPGQGLQFLFEYFSETQRNKGNFPGRFSGRQFSNSRSEMNVSTLELGDSALYLCASSLGQQYGYTFGSGTRLTVV.